This TCR beta chain was sequenced for a study of blood T cell repertoires in COVID-19. Study-level background: Sample material is recorded as cDNA or gDNA derived from T cells, B-cell-depleted T cells, or PBMCs.

TCRdb's table, derived via immunoSEQ multiplex PCR, lists solely in-frame clones and lacks some. The profile covers about 140,000 clones, with roughly 85% appearing a single time and 2.5% to 3% taken by the ten largest. This clone was seen a single time. This CDR3 contains 15 residues. V was pared by 1 base and J by 2 bases, with 12 bases between. Germline loops: CDR1 SQVTM, CDR2 ANQGSEA. This sequence originates from a man aged 50-60 years with acute or convalescent COVID-19. This rearrangement joins TRBV29-1 to TRBJ1-3; no clear D gene. The sample consisted of peripheral blood. CDR3 region: CSVEAPGRAGNTIYF. DNA of the CDR3: TGCAGCGTTGAAGCCCCGGGGAGGGCTGGAAACACCATATATTTT.